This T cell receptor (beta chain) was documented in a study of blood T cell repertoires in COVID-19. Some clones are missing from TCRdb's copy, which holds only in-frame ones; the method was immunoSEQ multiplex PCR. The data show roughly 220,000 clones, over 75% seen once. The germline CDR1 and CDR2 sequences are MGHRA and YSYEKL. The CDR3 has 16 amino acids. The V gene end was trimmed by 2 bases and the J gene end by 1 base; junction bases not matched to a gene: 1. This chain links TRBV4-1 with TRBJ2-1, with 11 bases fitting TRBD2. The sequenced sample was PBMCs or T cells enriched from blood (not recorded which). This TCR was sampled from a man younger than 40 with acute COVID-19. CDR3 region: CASSQLAGGSYNEQFF. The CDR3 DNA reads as TGCGCCAGCAGCCAACTAGCGGGGGGTTCCTACAATGAGCAGTTCTTC.